Following are 18 T cell receptor beta chains from one sample sequenced in a study of T cell responses to AZD1222 COVID-19 vaccine (dated by TCRdb to 2020 to 2022). The protocol used for the library was the immunoSEQ multiplex PCR assay. TCRdb carries this immuneACCESS record with in-frame sequences only. Its versions omit some clonotypes, under half of them owing to an unresolved V gene in the studies checked, with the rest unexplained. In this sample the table shows about 150,000 clones, approximately 89% of which occur a single time. The top ten constitute around 1.3% of the sample. What this sample's time point label stands for: about 28 days (+/-7) after the second vaccine dose. The sequencing here drew on peripheral blood, taken 28 days after the second AZD1222 dose. Receptors were obtained from an adult who received the AZD1222 COVID-19 vaccine.

The genes are TRBV13 and TRBJ2-5; TRBD2 matches at 13 bases. Trimming cost V 5 bases and J 5 bases; bases outside gene matches: 8. Germline values: CDR1 PRHDT, CDR2 FYEKMQ (reference sequence). The CDR3 is 16 amino acids. CDR3 region: CASSGRTSGRYETQYF. The CDR3 DNA follows: TGTGCCAGCAGCGGACGGACTAGCGGGAGATATGAGACCCAGTACTTC.

This chain connects TRBV2 to TRBJ2-7; TRBD2 matches 7 bases. V shed 0 bases, J shed 9 bases, and the junction held 17 bases outside the gene matches. Germline assignment: CDR1 SNHLY and CDR2 FYNNEI. The CDR3 length is 17 residues. The CDR3 region is CASSEALSGTTHLVQYF. CDR3 bases: TGTGCCAGCAGTGAAGCGCTTTCCGGGACTACCCATTTAGTGCAGTACTTC. The whole variable domain, remainder taken from reference TRBV2 and TRBJ2-7, is EPEVTQTPSHQVTQMGQEVILRCVPISNHLYFYWYRQILGQKVEFLVSFYNNEISEKSEIFDDQFSVERPDGSNFTLKIRSTKLEDSAMYFCASSEALSGTTHLVQYFGPGTRLTVT.

The chain recombines TRBV29-1 with TRBJ1-2; 10 nucleotides match TRBD1. The junction had 6 bases not matched to a gene; V was cut back by 7 bases and J by 4 bases. The length of the CDR3 is 13 residues. Germline V CDR1 and CDR2: SQVTM, ANQGSEA. The CDR3 DNA follows: TGCAGCGCCATGGACAGGGGGGCCTATGGCTACACCTTC. Translated: CSAMDRGAYGYTF. The whole variable domain, remainder taken from reference TRBV29-1 and TRBJ1-2, is SAVISQKPSRDICQRGTSLTIQCQVDSQVTMMFWYRQQPGQSLTLIATANQGSEATYESGFVIDKFPISRPNLTFSTLTVSNMSPEDSSIYLCSAMDRGAYGYTFGSGTRLTVV.

The rearrangement links TRBV19 to TRBJ1-6; 7 positions match TRBD1. The CDR3 runs to 14 residues. Per the germline V gene, CDR1 is LNHDA and CDR2 is SQIVND (reference sequence). Unmatched junction bases numbered 7, after V lost 7 bases and J lost 7 bases. The CDR3 sequence: CASTLGQTNSPLHF. CDR3 DNA sequence: TGTGCCAGTACCCTGGGACAGACGAATTCACCCCTCCACTTT.

The V gene is TRBV19, the J gene TRBJ2-3; 8 nucleotides agree with TRBD1. CDR1 is LNHDA and CDR2 is SQIVND in the germline V gene (reference sequence). The CDR3 is 14 amino acids. V gave up 4 bases and J gave up 4 bases; unmatched junction bases: 4. The CDR3 DNA follows: TGTGCCAGTAGTAAACGACAGGGGTCAGATACGCAGTATTTT. As protein: CASSKRQGSDTQYF.

The V and J genes are TRBV9 and TRBJ2-7, with 11 positions matching TRBD1. The V and J ends lost 2 bases and 5 bases, in that order; junction bases with no gene match: 3. Looked up from germline, CDR1 is SGDLS and CDR2 is YYNGEE. CDR3 length equals 14 residues. CDR3 region: CASSVGQGANEQYF. CDR3 nucleotide sequence: TGTGCCAGCAGCGTCGGACAGGGGGCTAACGAGCAGTACTTC.

J is TRBJ2-1 and V is TRBV7-9; 9 bases match TRBD2. Germline V CDR1 and CDR2: SEHNR, FQNEAQ (reference sequence). J was trimmed by 2 bases and V by 1 base; bases with no gene match: 6. This CDR3 has 17 amino acids. The CDR3 DNA follows: TGTGCCAGCAGCTTAGGGGTAGCGGGAGTCGCCTACAATGAGCAGTTCTTC. It translates to CASSLGVAGVAYNEQFF.

The J gene is TRBJ1-3, the V gene TRBV7-3; D gene uncertain. CDR3 size: 12 residues. Germline CDR1 reads SGHTA; CDR2 reads FQGTGA. V shed 3 bases and J shed 4 bases, with 4 bases lying between them. The CDR3: CASSLSGNTIYF. The CDR3, as DNA: TGTGCCAGCAGCTTGAGCGGAAACACCATATATTTT.

The V and J genes are TRBV28 and TRBJ1-1, with 7 bases identical to TRBD1. There are 14 residues in the CDR3. CDR1 is MDHEN, CDR2 SYDVKM, per germline. Trimming removed 6 bases from V and 3 bases from J; junction bases left unmatched: 7. The chain's CDR3 is CASSTQGVYTEAFF. The DNA for the CDR3 is TGTGCCAGCAGCACGCAGGGGGTGTACACTGAAGCTTTCTTT.

The chain recombines TRBV6-5 with TRBJ2-5, with D perhaps TRBD2 (6 bases). V was trimmed by 0 bases and J by 4 bases, leaving 12 bases between them. The germline gives CDR1 MNHEY, CDR2 SVGAGI. The CDR3 covers 15 residues. The CDR3 DNA reads as TGTGCCAGCAGTTACTCGAGGCAGGGAGGAGAGACCCAGTACTTC. Translating gives CASSYSRQGGETQYF.

The chain recombines TRBV18 with TRBJ1-6; D ambiguous. Germline CDR1 is KGHSH and CDR2 is LQKENI. The CDR3 consists of 14 residues. V lost 5 bases and J lost 3, with 8 bases in between. The CDR3 sequence: CASSAGIYNSPLHF. CDR3 DNA: TGTGCCAGCTCAGCCGGGATCTATAATTCACCCCTCCACTTT.

The V call is TRBV28, the J call TRBJ1-2; D remains ambiguous. The CDR3 runs 16 residues. Germline CDR1 is MDHEN and CDR2 is SYDVKM. V lost 2 bases, J lost 2 bases, and 15 bases lay in between. The CDR3 region is CASSLEFRVGNYGYTF. CDR3 DNA sequence: TGTGCCAGCAGTTTAGAGTTCCGGGTGGGCAACTATGGCTACACCTTC.

V usage is TRBV4-3 and J usage is TRBJ2-7, with TRBD2 as a possible D gene (5 bases). The CDR3 is 14 residues long. Trimming took off 4 bases at V and 7 bases at J, with 17 bases between the two ends. Germline V CDR1 and CDR2: LGHNA, YSLEER. In DNA, the CDR3 is TGCGCCAGCAGCCCCGAAACGGTAGCGTGGGAGCAGTACTTC. This sequence encodes CASSPETVAWEQYF.

The chain carries TRBV5-4 and TRBJ2-5; weak D call: TRBD2 (6 bases). The CDR3 length is 15 residues. From germline, CDR1 is SGHNT and CDR2 YYREEE (reference sequence). The V gene lost 2 bases and the J gene lost 5 bases, with 16 bases spanning the gap. This CDR3 reads CASSLKLPGAETQYF. As DNA, the CDR3 is TGTGCCAGCAGCTTAAAACTCCCGGGAGCGGAGACCCAGTACTTC.

The chain joins TRBV7-8 to TRBJ2-7, with 8 bases aligning to TRBD1. With V trimmed by 0 bases and J by 3 bases, 4 bases remained unmatched. From germline, CDR1 is SGHVS and CDR2 FQNEAQ. The CDR3 extends over 15 amino acids. CDR3 nucleotide sequence: TGTGCCAGCAGCTTAGCTCTTGACAGGGGCTACGAGCAGTACTTC. This gives the protein CASSLALDRGYEQYF.

The gene calls are TRBV7-9 and TRBJ1-5; TRBD1 matches at 10 bases. This CDR3 has 15 amino acids. Per the germline V gene, CDR1 is SEHNR and CDR2 is FQNEAQ (reference sequence). Trimming cost V 2 bases and J 5 bases; bases outside gene matches: 3. In nucleotides, the CDR3 is TGTGCCAGCAGCTTAACTGGACAGGGGGATCAGCCCCAGCATTTT. This sequence encodes CASSLTGQGDQPQHF.

The chain is built from TRBV29-1 and TRBJ2-7, with 8 bases fitting TRBD1. The CDR3 has 12 residues. V dropped 3 bases and J dropped 3; count of bases not matched to a gene: 1. Looked up from germline, CDR1 is SQVTM and CDR2 is ANQGSEA. This CDR3 is CSVDGQGYEQYF. CDR3 sequence (DNA): TGCAGCGTTGACGGACAGGGCTACGAGCAGTACTTC.

The chain employs TRBV15 and TRBJ2-1, with a tentative D call TRBD1 (6 bases). Germline assignment: CDR1 LNHNV and CDR2 YYDKDF (reference sequence). The V end was cut by 0 bases, the J end by 7 bases, with 13 bases between. This CDR3 comprises 15 residues. In DNA, the CDR3 is TGTGCCACCAGCAGAGATCTGGCAGGGGCGAATGAGCAGTTCTTC. Translating it yields CATSRDLAGANEQFF.